The entry that follows covers one T cell receptor (beta chain) sequence. Its target is not known. The sample belongs to a study of T cell responses to AZD1222 COVID-19 vaccine. Study conclusions and caveats: Sampling that yielded the repertoires occurred only after the peak T cell response.

There are 15 residues in the CDR3. With V trimmed by 4 bases and J by 5 bases, 8 bases remained unmatched. Germline CDR1 reads SGHRS; CDR2 reads YFSETQ. Some clones are missing from TCRdb's copy, which holds only in-frame ones; the method was immunoSEQ multiplex PCR. The sample yields roughly 99,000 clones, about 89% seen once. Sequencing was performed on peripheral blood, taken 28 days after the second AZD1222 dose. The clonotype originates from an adult who received the AZD1222 COVID-19 vaccine. The rearrangement uses TRBV5-1 and TRBJ2-7, with 11 bases that match TRBD1. The CDR3 DNA follows: TGCGCCAGCAGCAGGACAGGGGGCGGATACGACGAGCAGTACTTC. Translating gives CASSRTGGGYDEQYF.